This T cell receptor (beta chain) was found in a study of blood T cells in healthy people across ages. The study's findings and limits: Since the PBMCs were unsorted, naive and antigen-experienced cells could not be conclusively compared. Strong correlation existed between TCR beta diversity and naive T cell percentage. When set beside aged donors, long-lived donors presented more naive CD4+ cells and higher diversity.

The CDR3 spans 14 residues. From germline, CDR1 is MNHEY and CDR2 SMNVEV (reference sequence). PCR was performed a second time for 7 to 11 cycles using a sample-barcoded 5' primer and a J-beta primer mix. With 12 random nucleotides, a template-switch adaptor tagged each individual cDNA molecule. TCRdb re-derived calls from the 5' RACE reads in MiXCR, one entry per CDR3 protein. The data show fewer than 900,000 distinct CDR3 sequences, with 40% to 45% seen just once and about 20% held by the top ten. Note on this clonotype: The antigen is undetermined.

V gene TRBV27 combines with J gene TRBJ2-7; 9 nucleotides align to TRBD1. The J call may be mistaken, given a closer DNA end match to TRBJ2-5. The receptor was isolated from a woman aged 55-70 years in good health. Sequencing used blood. In nucleotides, the CDR3 is TGTGCCAGCAGAGGACAGGGGCGGCGAGAGACCCAGTACTTC. It encodes CASRGQGRRETQYF.